This T cell receptor (beta chain) emerged from a study of blood T cell repertoires in COVID-19. Overall study context: Samples of COVID-19 (acute and convalescent) were obtained from the United States, Italy and Spain. Sources were T cells, B-cell-depleted T cells, or PBMCs; the material itself was cDNA or gDNA.

Original processing notes: Estimation of nucleated cell counts was performed using reference gene primer amplification. Repertoires were generated with immunoSEQ multiplex PCR, while TCRdb's copy carries only in-frame clones and drops some. V, J and clone size reflect that table, while D and trimming were determined from the DNA. The sample yields about 57,000 clones, over 80% seen once. V dropped 5 bases and J dropped 3; count of bases not matched to a gene: 2. The CDR3 sequence is 14 residues long. In germline, CDR1 is SEHNR, CDR2 FQNEAQ (reference sequence). V usage is TRBV7-9 and J usage is TRBJ2-1; 9 bases fit TRBD2. This clonotype was sampled from a woman aged 55-69 years with acute or convalescent COVID-19. The sequenced sample consisted of peripheral blood. CDR3 in amino acids: CASSPSGVYNEQFF. DNA of the CDR3: TGTGCCAGCAGCCCTAGCGGGGTCTACAATGAGCAGTTCTTC.